This TCR beta chain was documented in a study of T cells in Graves' hyperthyroidism and ophthalmopathy. Patients between 18 and 65 years old had hyperthyroidism, newly diagnosed and lasting under 2 months. CDR3 size: 14 residues. Trimming left V 6 bases short and J 5 bases short, with 17 bases between. This clonotype was seen many times. TCR beta CDR3 sequences were amplified from RNA transcripts. First-round RT-PCR of the TCR CDR3 relied on the HTBI primer set. One entry per CDR3 protein, called by TCRdb with MiXCR from the multiplex PCR reads. Of around 350,000 distinct CDR3 sequences detected, under 20% appear once; the ten largest clones hold around 3.4%.

The V and J genes are TRBV12-3 or TRBV12-4 and TRBJ2-7; tentatively, D is TRBD1 or TRBD2 (5 bases each). This sequence was found in a woman aged 18-35 years with Graves' hyperthyroidism. The material sequenced was blood. The CDR3 coding sequence is TGTGCCAGCAGCCTCGGTGGGGGAAGGAACGAGCAGTACTTC. Translated, it gives CASSLGGGRNEQYF.